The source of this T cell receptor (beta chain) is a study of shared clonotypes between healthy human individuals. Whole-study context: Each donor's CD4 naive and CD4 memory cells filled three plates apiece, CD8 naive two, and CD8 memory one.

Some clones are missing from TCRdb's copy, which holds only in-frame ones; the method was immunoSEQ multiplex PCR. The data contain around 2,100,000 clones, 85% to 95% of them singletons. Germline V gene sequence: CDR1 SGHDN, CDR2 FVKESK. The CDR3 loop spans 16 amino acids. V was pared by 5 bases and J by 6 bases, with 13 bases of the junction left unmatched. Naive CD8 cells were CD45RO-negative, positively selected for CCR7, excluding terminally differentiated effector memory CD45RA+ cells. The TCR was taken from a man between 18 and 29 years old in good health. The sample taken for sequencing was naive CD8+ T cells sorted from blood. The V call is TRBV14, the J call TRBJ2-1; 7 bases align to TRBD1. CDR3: CASSDMPGQLINEQFF. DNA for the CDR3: TGTGCCAGCAGCGATATGCCGGGACAGTTAATCAATGAGCAGTTCTTC. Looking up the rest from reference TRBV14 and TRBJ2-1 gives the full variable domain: EAGVTQFPSHSVIEKGQTVTLRCDPISGHDNLYWYRRVMGKEIKFLLHFVKESKQDESGMPNNRFLAERTGGTYSTLKVQPAELEDSGVYFCASSDMPGQLINEQFFGPGTRLTVL.